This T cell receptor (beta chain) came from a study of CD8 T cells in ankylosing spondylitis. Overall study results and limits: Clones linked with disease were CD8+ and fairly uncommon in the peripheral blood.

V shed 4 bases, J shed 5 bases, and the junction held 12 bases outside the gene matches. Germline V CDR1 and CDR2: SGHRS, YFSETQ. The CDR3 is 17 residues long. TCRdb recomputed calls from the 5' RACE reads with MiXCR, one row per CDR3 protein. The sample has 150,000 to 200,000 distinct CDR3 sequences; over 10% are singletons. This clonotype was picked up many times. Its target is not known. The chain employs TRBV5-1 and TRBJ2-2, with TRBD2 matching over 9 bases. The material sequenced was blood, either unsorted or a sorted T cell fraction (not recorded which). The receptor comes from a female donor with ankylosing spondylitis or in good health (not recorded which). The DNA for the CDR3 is TGCGCCAGCAGCCTTCCTTTAGCGGGAGCGGGAACCGGGGAGCTGTTTTTT. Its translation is CASSLPLAGAGTGELFF.